The entry below describes one TCR beta chain. Its antigen is currently unknown. V shed 7 bases, J shed 3 bases, and the junction held 2 bases outside the gene matches. The CDR3 contains 13 residues. Germline CDR1 is SNHLY and CDR2 is FYNNEI. This entry is derived from a study of cytomegalovirus exposure and HLA in healthy donors. Study-level results: The authors considered a cluster of highly shared sequence variants likely to be a sequencing artifact.

Amplification used 60 Vbeta primers and 13 Jbeta primers. Generated by immunoSEQ multiplex PCR, the TCRdb table keeps only in-frame clones and is missing some. The sample has tens of thousands of clones; over 70% are singletons. V gene TRBV2 combines with J gene TRBJ1-3; 8 positions match TRBD1. The source of this sequence is a woman aged 40 to 50 in good health and CMV-seronegative. The material sequenced was PBMCs. The CDR3: CASTGGLGNTIYF. The CDR3 DNA follows: TGTGCCAGCACAGGGGGCCTTGGAAACACCATATATTTT.